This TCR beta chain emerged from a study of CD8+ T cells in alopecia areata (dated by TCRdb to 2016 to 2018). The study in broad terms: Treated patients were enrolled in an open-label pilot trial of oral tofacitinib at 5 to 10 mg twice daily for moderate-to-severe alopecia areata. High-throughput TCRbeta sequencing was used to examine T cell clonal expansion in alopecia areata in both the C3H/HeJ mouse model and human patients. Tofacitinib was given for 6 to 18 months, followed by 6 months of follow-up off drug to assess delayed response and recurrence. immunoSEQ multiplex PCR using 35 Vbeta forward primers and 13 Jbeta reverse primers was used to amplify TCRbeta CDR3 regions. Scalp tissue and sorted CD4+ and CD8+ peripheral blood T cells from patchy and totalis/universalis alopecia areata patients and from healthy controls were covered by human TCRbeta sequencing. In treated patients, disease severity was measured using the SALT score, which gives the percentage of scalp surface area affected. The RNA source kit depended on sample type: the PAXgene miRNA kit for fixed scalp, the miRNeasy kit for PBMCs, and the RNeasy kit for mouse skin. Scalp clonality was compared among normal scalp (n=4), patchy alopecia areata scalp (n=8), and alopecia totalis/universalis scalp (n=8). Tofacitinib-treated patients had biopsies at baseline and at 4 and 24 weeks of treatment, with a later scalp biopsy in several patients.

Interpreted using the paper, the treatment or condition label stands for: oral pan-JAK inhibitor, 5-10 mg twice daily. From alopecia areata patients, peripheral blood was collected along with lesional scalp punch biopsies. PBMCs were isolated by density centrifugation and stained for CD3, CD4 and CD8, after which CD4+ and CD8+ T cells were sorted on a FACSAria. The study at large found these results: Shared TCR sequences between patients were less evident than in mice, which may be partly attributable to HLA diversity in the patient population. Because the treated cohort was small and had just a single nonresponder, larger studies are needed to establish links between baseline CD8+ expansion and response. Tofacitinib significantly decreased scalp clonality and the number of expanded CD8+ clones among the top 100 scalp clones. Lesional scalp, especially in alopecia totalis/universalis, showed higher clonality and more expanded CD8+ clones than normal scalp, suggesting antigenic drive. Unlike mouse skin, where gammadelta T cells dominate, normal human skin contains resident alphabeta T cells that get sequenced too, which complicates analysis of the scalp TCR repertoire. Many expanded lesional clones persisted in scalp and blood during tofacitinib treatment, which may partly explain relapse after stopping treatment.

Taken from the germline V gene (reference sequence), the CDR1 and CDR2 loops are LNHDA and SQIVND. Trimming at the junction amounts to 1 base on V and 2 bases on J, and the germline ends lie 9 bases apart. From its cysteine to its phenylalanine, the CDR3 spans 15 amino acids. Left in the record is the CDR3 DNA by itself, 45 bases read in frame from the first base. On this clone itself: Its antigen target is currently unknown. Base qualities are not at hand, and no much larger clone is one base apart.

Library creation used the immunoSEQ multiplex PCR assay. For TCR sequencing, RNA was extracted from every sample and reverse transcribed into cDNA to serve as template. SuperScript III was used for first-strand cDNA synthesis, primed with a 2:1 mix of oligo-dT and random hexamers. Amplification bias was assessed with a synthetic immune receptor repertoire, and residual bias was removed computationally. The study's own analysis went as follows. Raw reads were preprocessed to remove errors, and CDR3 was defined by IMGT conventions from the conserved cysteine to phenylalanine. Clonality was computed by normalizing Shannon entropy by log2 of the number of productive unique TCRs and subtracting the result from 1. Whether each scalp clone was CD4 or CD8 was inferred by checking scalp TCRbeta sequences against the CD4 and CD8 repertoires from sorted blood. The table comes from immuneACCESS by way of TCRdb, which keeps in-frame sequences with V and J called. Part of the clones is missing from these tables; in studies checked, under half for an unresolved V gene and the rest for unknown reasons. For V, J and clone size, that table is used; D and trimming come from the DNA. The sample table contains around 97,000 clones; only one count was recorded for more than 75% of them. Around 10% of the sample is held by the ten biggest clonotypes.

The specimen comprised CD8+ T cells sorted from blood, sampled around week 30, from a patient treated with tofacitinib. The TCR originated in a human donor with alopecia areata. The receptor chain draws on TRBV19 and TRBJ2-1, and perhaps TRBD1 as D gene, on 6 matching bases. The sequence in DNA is TGTGCCAGTAGTATAGCACAGGGTACCTACAATGAGCAGTTCTTC. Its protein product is CASSIAQGTYNEQFF.